One sample yielded the 14 T cell receptor beta chains listed below, sequenced in a study of T-cell memory formation after mild COVID-19. TCRdb called the 5' RACE reads again in MiXCR, with one record for every CDR3 protein. The sample comprises about 180,000 distinct CDR3 sequences, less than 20% of which are singletons, and 3.9% rests with the top ten. The specimen sequenced was PBMCs or a T cell subset sorted from them (not recorded which). Receptors originate from a man between 18 and 35 years old who had mild COVID-19 (a few samples of this study predate the infection). Cell type and time point are not known.

The sample holds a few counts of this clonotype. The rearrangement uses TRBV5-1 and TRBJ2-3; perhaps TRBD1 as D (5 bases). V lost 0 bases and J lost 5, with 7 bases in between. This CDR3 region has 13 residues. CDR1 SGHRS and CDR2 YFSETQ come from the germline V gene. CDR3 in amino acids: CASSLAGIDTQYF. As DNA, the CDR3 is TGCGCCAGCAGCTTGGCAGGGATAGATACGCAGTATTTT.

This rearrangement joins TRBV5-1 to TRBJ1-6, with D possibly matching TRBD1 (5 bases). The CDR3 extends over 16 amino acids. Germline CDR1 reads SGHRS; CDR2 reads YFSETQ. V was shortened by 0 bases and J by 0 bases, with 7 bases between the two germline ends. This chain's CDR3 is CASSLDRSSYNSPLHF. In DNA, the CDR3 is TGCGCCAGCAGCTTGGACAGGAGCTCCTATAATTCACCCCTCCACTTT.

The chain joins TRBV5-1 to TRBJ1-1; 11 nucleotides line up with TRBD1. There are 15 residues in the CDR3. V shed 2 bases and J 6 bases; nucleotides not matched to a gene: 6. Germline CDR1 SGHRS, CDR2 YFSETQ. Here the CDR3 DNA reads TGCGCCAGCAGCTTCCCGGACAGGGGGCTGTCTGAAGCTTTCTTT. Its translation: CASSFPDRGLSEAFF.

The chain recombines TRBV9 with TRBJ2-3, with 8 bases lining up with TRBD2. The CDR3 sequence is 14 residues long. The V segment lost 1 base and the J segment 8 bases; nucleotides outside the gene matches: 6. Germline CDR1 reads SGDLS; CDR2 reads YYNGEE. CDR3 protein: CASSVIAGTSTQYF. The CDR3 coding sequence is TGTGCCAGCAGCGTAATAGCGGGAACCAGTACGCAGTATTTT.

Only a few counts were recorded for this clonotype. This chain links TRBV20-1 with TRBJ1-2; 7 bases match TRBD1. V gave up 6 bases and J gave up 6 bases; unmatched junction bases: 13. Germline CDR1 and CDR2: DFQATT and SNEGSKA (reference sequence). CDR3 length equals 14 residues. As DNA, the CDR3 is TGCAGTGCCAATTCGGGCGACAGGGAAAATGGCTACACCTTC. Protein sequence: CSANSGDRENGYTF.

This clonotype was counted at least ten times. The V call is TRBV12-3 or TRBV12-4, the J call TRBJ2-2; weak D call: TRBD2 (5 bases). The CDR3 covers 13 residues. V lost 5 bases to trimming and J lost 6 bases, with 10 bases between them. The CDR3 spells CASSTRGSGELFF. As DNA, the CDR3 is TGTGCCAGCAGTACCCGAGGGTCCGGGGAGCTGTTTTTT.

This clonotype was detected only a few times. The chain has TRBV28 and TRBJ2-5; 7 nucleotides agree with TRBD2. J was trimmed by 4 bases and V by 2 bases; bases with no gene match: 4. Germline assignment: CDR1 MDHEN and CDR2 SYDVKM. This CDR3 is built from 14 residues. CDR3 residues: CASSLPTSAETQYF. The DNA for the CDR3 is TGTGCCAGCAGTTTACCAACTAGCGCAGAGACCCAGTACTTC. Variable domain in full (rest from reference TRBV28 and TRBJ2-5): DVKVTQSSRYLVKRTGEKVFLECVQDMDHENMFWYRQDPGLGLRLIYFSYDVKMKEKGDIPEGYSVSREKKERFSLILESASTNQTSMYLCASSLPTSAETQYFGPGTRLLVL.

The chain is built from TRBV12-3 or TRBV12-4 and TRBJ2-5, with TRBD2 as a possible D gene (6 bases). This CDR3 is built from 15 residues. V lost 5 bases and J lost 5, with 18 bases in between. As DNA, the CDR3 is TGTGCCAGCAGTGACCAGGACTACCGAGGGGAGACCCAGTACTTC. Translating gives CASSDQDYRGETQYF.

The chain links TRBV7-8 to TRBJ2-1; 10 nucleotides line up with TRBD1. Germline lookup yields CDR1 SGHVS and CDR2 FQNEAQ. V was clipped by 0 bases and J by 7 bases; unmatched bases: 6. CDR3 size: 16 residues. In nucleotides, the CDR3 is TGTGCCAGCAGCTTAGCGTGGACAGGGGGTCTGAATGAGCAGTTCTTC. Translating gives CASSLAWTGGLNEQFF.

This clonotype showed up just a few times. The V call is TRBV5-5, the J call TRBJ1-1; D is possibly TRBD1 (5 bases). Per the germline V gene, CDR1 is SGHKS and CDR2 is YYEKEE (reference sequence). CDR3 size: 14 residues. V was trimmed by 0 bases and J by 5 bases, leaving 11 bases between them. The CDR3 nucleotides read TGTGCCAGCAGCTTGGATGGGGGGAAGACTGAAGCTTTCTTT. The encoded protein is CASSLDGGKTEAFF.

In its sample, this clonotype was seen a few times. This chain uses TRBV5-1 with TRBJ1-5, with D possibly TRBD1 on 5 matching bases. This CDR3 region has 14 residues. Trimming stripped 7 bases from V and 7 bases from J, with 18 bases between. Germline V lookup: CDR1 SGHRS, CDR2 YFSETQ. CDR3: CASRPNPGLQPQHF. DNA for the CDR3: TGCGCCAGCCGCCCCAATCCAGGGCTCCAGCCCCAGCATTTT.

This sequence joins TRBV15 and TRBJ1-3, with TRBD1 matching 8 bases. Trimming cost V 0 bases and J 4 bases; bases outside gene matches: 11. CDR3 length: 18 amino acids. Germline V gives CDR1 LNHNV, CDR2 YYDKDF (reference sequence). The CDR3 region is CATSRDVRAGGGGNTIYF. The CDR3 DNA reads as TGTGCCACCAGCAGAGATGTGAGGGCAGGGGGCGGCGGAAACACCATATATTTT.

A few counts support this clonotype. The chain carries TRBV28 and TRBJ1-2; D not resolved. The CDR3 runs 11 residues. Germline CDR1 and CDR2: MDHEN and SYDVKM. Trimming removed 6 bases at V and 7 bases at J, with 9 bases between. The CDR3 bases are TGTGCCAGCAGCCGCTTGGGTGGCTACACCTTC. It codes for CASSRLGGYTF.

The V gene is TRBV6-5, the J gene TRBJ1-1; maybe TRBD1 (5 bases). Trimming removed 6 bases at V and 5 bases at J, with 13 bases between. The CDR3 has 13 residues. CDR1 and CDR2 from the germline V gene are MNHEY and SVGAGI. The CDR3 DNA reads as TGTGCCAGCAGCTCAGGAGGGGAAACTGAAGCTTTCTTT. This translates into CASSSGGETEAFF.